This TCR beta chain is from a study of shared clonotypes between healthy human individuals. Broader study findings: Clonotypes shared by all four sorted-subset donors had higher generation probabilities than non-shared clonotypes.

CD8 cells classed as naive were CD45RO-negative and positively selected for CCR7, excluding terminally differentiated effector memory CD45RA+ cells. Once extracted for a subset, genomic DNA was divided evenly among several immunoSEQ plates. In the original workflow: ImmunoSEQ only sent back junction sequences with no quality scores, so filtering was done differently. Clones were sequenced by immunoSEQ multiplex PCR, and TCRdb holds only the in-frame ones, with some missing. V and J calls plus clone size are reproduced from that table; the DNA served to infer D and trimming. The sample has 800,000 to 950,000 clones; approximately 97% are singletons. With respect to this clone: What it recognizes is unknown.

The CDR3 runs to 16 residues. J gave up 4 bases and V 5 bases, and 11 bases lay outside the gene matches. Germline V gives CDR1 SGHTA, CDR2 FQGNSA. The chain joins TRBV7-2 to TRBJ2-5; 9 bases fit TRBD2. The clonotype comes from a man in his thirties or forties in good health. Sequencing was done on a sample of naive CD8+ T cells sorted from blood. The CDR3 DNA is TGTGCCAGCAGCCAAACCGGGACTAGCTTTTCAGAGACCCAGTACTTC. It yields the protein CASSQTGTSFSETQYF.